This is a list of T cell receptor beta chains from one sample in a study of blood T cell repertoires in COVID-19. This table comes from immunoSEQ multiplex PCR, and its TCRdb copy is limited to in-frame clones, with some not included. The table lists roughly 200,000 clones, more than 80% of them singletons, with about 1.3% in the top ten. The sequenced sample was peripheral blood. These receptors were taken from a woman aged 25 to 45 with COVID-19, enrolled during active disease. CDR3s include the opening cysteine and the closing phenylalanine or tryptophan. The order of the fields is V gene, J gene, D gene, clone size, CDR3 protein, CDR3 DNA. D genes are given only for firm matches. Clone size is shown for a subset of rows, as once, few, many or a class of expanded clone.

>TRBV2|TRBJ1-3|TRBD1|NA
CASSEGHPGGSGNTIYF
TGTGCCAGCAGTGAAGGACACCCAGGGGGCTCTGGAAACACCATATATTTT
>TRBV5-4|TRBJ1-6|NA|NA
CASSSESSYNSPLHF
TGTGCCAGCAGTTCGGAGAGCTCCTATAATTCACCCCTCCACTTT
>TRBV9|TRBJ2-1|NA|few
CASSVEEYNEQFF
TGTGCCAGCAGCGTGGAGGAGTACAATGAGCAGTTCTTC
>TRBV3-1/TRBV3-2|TRBJ1-6|NA|NA
CASSQDAGLNSPLHF
TGTGCCAGCAGCCAAGACGCAGGGCTAAATTCACCCCTCCACTTT
>TRBV2|TRBJ1-2|TRBD1|NA
CATRQGYYGYTF
TGTGCCACCCGACAGGGGTACTATGGCTACACCTTC
>TRBV7-2|TRBJ2-1|TRBD1|NA
CASSALITGVDEQFF
TGTGCCAGCAGCGCACTTATTACAGGGGTAGATGAGCAGTTCTTC
>TRBV5-1|TRBJ1-1|TRBD1|NA
CASSPDRVSEAFF
TGCGCCAGCAGCCCGGACAGGGTATCTGAAGCTTTCTTT
>TRBV4-2|TRBJ1-2|TRBD1|NA
CASLPGDSTNYGYTF
TGTGCCAGCCTTCCTGGGGACAGCACTAACTATGGCTACACCTTC
>TRBV7-8|TRBJ2-6|TRBD1|NA
CASSPGTGAGANVLTF
TGTGCCAGCAGCCCTGGGACAGGGGCTGGGGCCAACGTCCTGACTTTC
>TRBV5-6|TRBJ2-2|TRBD2|NA
CASSLGLSGASTGELFF
TGTGCCAGCAGCTTAGGTCTTAGCGGGGCCTCCACCGGGGAGCTGTTTTTT
>TRBV19|TRBJ2-2|TRBD2|NA
CASSPPAGGRTGELFF
TGTGCCAGTAGTCCTCCAGCGGGAGGAAGGACCGGGGAGCTGTTTTTT
>TRBV27|TRBJ1-1|TRBD1|NA
CASSSTGEGTEAFF
TGTGCCAGCAGTTCGACAGGGGAAGGCACTGAAGCTTTCTTT
>TRBV28|TRBJ2-2|TRBD1|once
CATLRQGGTGELFF
TGTGCCACCCTCCGACAGGGGGGGACCGGGGAGCTGTTTTTT
>TRBV7-9|TRBJ1-2|TRBD1|NA
CASSSGQVDTF
TGTGCCAGCAGCTCCGGACAGGTTGACACCTTC
>TRBV6-2/TRBV6-3|TRBJ2-3|TRBD2|NA
CASSPVAGAPDTQYF
TGTGCCAGCAGCCCCGTAGCGGGAGCGCCAGATACGCAGTATTTT
>TRBV10-3|TRBJ1-2|TRBD1|once
CAISQDRTGGYTF
TGTGCCATCAGCCAGGACAGGACCGGGGGCTACACCTTC
>TRBV3-1/TRBV3-2|TRBJ1-1|NA|NA
CASSQDIVNTEAFF
TGTGCCAGCAGCCAAGATATCGTTAACACTGAAGCTTTCTTT
>TRBV11-1|TRBJ2-7|TRBD1|NA
CASSRGRAYEQYF
TGTGCCAGCAGCAGGGGGCGCGCGTACGAGCAGTACTTC
>TRBV28|TRBJ2-6|NA|NA
CASSLLGGLTGANVLTF
TGTGCCAGCAGTTTGTTGGGGGGGCTGACTGGGGCCAACGTCCTGACTTTC
>TRBV5-6|TRBJ1-2|NA|few
CASSLGSDFDYGYTF
TGTGCCAGCAGCTTGGGGTCGGACTTCGACTATGGCTACACCTTC
>TRBV7-8|TRBJ1-1|TRBD1|NA
CASSEMTGSNTEAFF
TGTGCCAGCAGCGAGATGACAGGGTCAAACACTGAAGCTTTCTTT
>TRBV19|TRBJ1-1|NA|NA
CASSINAGYSAEAFF
TGTGCCAGTAGTATTAACGCGGGATATAGCGCTGAAGCTTTCTTT
>TRBV2|TRBJ2-1|NA|NA
CASSEERYNEQFF
TGTGCCAGCAGTGAAGAGCGATACAATGAGCAGTTCTTC
>TRBV6-2/TRBV6-3|TRBJ1-5|TRBD1|NA
CASSSGQGIPYSNQPQHF
TGTGCCAGCAGTTCGGGACAGGGTATACCTTATAGCAATCAGCCCCAGCATTTT
>TRBV5-4|TRBJ2-7|TRBD1|NA
CASSSPGTAYEQYF
TGTGCCAGCAGTTCCCCCGGGACAGCCTACGAGCAGTACTTC
>TRBV30|TRBJ2-3|TRBD2|NA
CAWSPGLAGGPDTQYF
TGTGCCTGGAGCCCTGGACTAGCGGGAGGGCCAGATACGCAGTATTTT
>TRBV12-3/TRBV12-4|TRBJ2-7|TRBD1|NA
CASSLGTGAEQYF
TGTGCCAGCAGTCTTGGGACAGGGGCCGAGCAGTACTTC
>TRBV3-1/TRBV3-2|TRBJ1-4|NA|NA
CASSHGGATGEKLFF
TGTGCCAGCAGCCATGGAGGGGCGACCGGGGAAAAACTGTTTTTT
>TRBV6-5|TRBJ2-7|NA|once
CASSYRGRPHEQYF
TGTGCCAGCAGTTACCGCGGGCGCCCCCACGAGCAGTACTTC
>TRBV9|TRBJ1-6|TRBD1|NA
CASSAGTGFASSSPLHF
TGTGCCAGCAGCGCCGGGACAGGGTTTGCATCTTCTTCACCCCTCCACTTT
>TRBV10-2|TRBJ2-1|TRBD2|few
CASSRSLAANNEQFF
TGCGCCAGCAGCCGGTCACTAGCGGCAAACAATGAGCAGTTCTTC
>TRBV5-5|TRBJ1-1|NA|NA
CASSPSSTEAFF
TGTGCCAGCAGCCCTTCGTCCACTGAAGCTTTCTTT
>TRBV6-2/TRBV6-3|TRBJ1-2|NA|once
CASRRGGIPYGYTF
TGTGCCAGCCGCCGGGGGGGAATACCCTATGGCTACACCTTC
>TRBV20-1|TRBJ2-3|NA|NA
CSASPISGPDTQYF
TGCAGTGCTAGTCCGATAAGCGGGCCAGATACGCAGTATTTT
>TRBV7-6|TRBJ2-2|TRBD1|few
CASSQQGAGELFF
TGTGCCAGCAGCCAACAGGGGGCCGGGGAGCTGTTTTTT
>TRBV7-2|TRBJ1-2|NA|few
CASRLFQGSSNYGYTF
TGTGCCAGCAGACTTTTCCAGGGATCCAGTAACTATGGCTACACCTTC
>TRBV10-1|TRBJ2-7|NA|NA
CASSEVGQLTSYEQYF
TGCGCCAGCAGTGAGGTCGGACAGCTTACCTCCTACGAGCAGTACTTC
>TRBV9|TRBJ2-3|TRBD1|NA
CASSVAGGGTDTQYF
TGTGCCAGCAGCGTAGCAGGGGGCGGAACAGATACGCAGTATTTT
>TRBV6-5|TRBJ2-3|NA|NA
CASSIPGADTQYF
TGTGCCAGCAGTATACCGGGGGCAGATACGCAGTATTTT
>TRBV10-3|TRBJ1-2|NA|NA
CAISESRANYGYTF
TGTGCCATCAGTGAGTCGAGGGCTAACTATGGCTACACCTTC
>TRBV28|TRBJ1-2|NA|NA
CASSLSAGEHYGYTF
TGTGCCAGCAGTTTATCTGCGGGTGAGCACTATGGCTACACCTTC
>TRBV19|TRBJ2-1|TRBD1|NA
CASRTGYNEQFF
TGTGCCAGTCGGACAGGTTACAATGAGCAGTTCTTC
>TRBV4-2|TRBJ2-7|NA|few
CASSQDTHSSYEQYF
TGTGCCAGCAGCCAAGATACACACAGCTCCTACGAGCAGTACTTC
>TRBV18|TRBJ1-6|TRBD1|NA
CASSPLQGAQDSPLHF
TGTGCCAGCTCACCACTACAGGGGGCTCAGGATTCACCCCTCCACTTT
>TRBV7-2|TRBJ1-3|NA|NA
CASSLAGGSGNTIYF
TGTGCCAGCAGCTTAGCGGGAGGTTCGGGAAACACCATATATTTT
>TRBV19|TRBJ1-4|NA|NA
CASSRPSATNEKLFF
TGTGCCAGTAGCCGCCCCAGTGCAACTAATGAAAAACTGTTTTTT
>TRBV19|TRBJ1-1|NA|NA
CASTKPVTAEAFF
TGTGCCAGTACCAAACCGGTTACGGCTGAAGCTTTCTTT
>TRBV27|TRBJ1-6|NA|NA
CASSYRAYNSPLHF
TGTGCCAGCAGTTATCGGGCCTATAATTCACCCCTCCACTTT
>TRBV6-5|TRBJ2-1|NA|once
CATSGDRLYNEQFF
TGTGCCACCTCGGGGGACAGACTCTACAATGAGCAGTTCTTC
>TRBV10-2|TRBJ1-2|NA|NA
CASSEASHYGYTF
TGCGCCAGCAGTGAGGCGAGCCACTATGGCTACACCTTC
>TRBV9|TRBJ2-3|NA|NA
CASSEKQDPRSTDTQYF
TGTGCCAGCAGCGAAAAACAGGACCCCCGGTCCACAGATACGCAGTATTTT
>TRBV7-3|TRBJ2-5|NA|NA
CASSANGRMETQYF
TGTGCCAGCAGTGCAAACGGCAGGATGGAGACCCAGTACTTC
>TRBV2|TRBJ1-1|TRBD1|NA
CASTTGTGMNTEAFF
TGTGCCAGCACCACCGGGACAGGGATGAACACTGAAGCTTTCTTT
>TRBV11-2|TRBJ1-3|NA|NA
CASSLVPRPGNTIYF
TGTGCCAGCAGCTTAGTGCCCAGGCCGGGAAACACCATATATTTT
>TRBV9|TRBJ1-1|NA|NA
CASGMGPIEAFF
TGTGCCAGCGGCATGGGGCCTATTGAAGCTTTCTTT
>TRBV2|TRBJ2-3|TRBD2|NA
CASRGLAGDTDTQYF
TGTGCCAGCAGGGGACTAGCGGGAGACACAGATACGCAGTATTTT